This T cell receptor beta chain appears in the sequencing data of a study of control samples from healthy donors and cancer patients. Measured with immunoSEQ multiplex PCR; TCRdb has only the in-frame clones, and not every one. This table holds roughly 94,000 clones, 70% to 85% found once. Sequenced sample: PBMCs. The clonotype was recovered from a man between 65 and 80 years old with lung cancer.

The CDR3 region is CATTVLGVRDEQYF. The CDR3 region has the DNA TGTGCCACCACGGTTCTTGGGGTTCGGGACGAGCAGTACTTC. This rearrangement joins TRBV24-1 to TRBJ2-7; D not resolved. Per the germline V gene, CDR1 is KGHDR and CDR2 is SFDVKD. V lost 8 bases and J 5 bases, leaving 18 bases between the germline ends. The CDR3 covers 14 residues.